Described below is a single T cell receptor (beta chain) sequence and its context. The antigen is unknown. The ends lost 9 bases at V and 4 bases at J; junction bases unmatched: 6. Germline CDR1 reads LNHDA; CDR2 reads SQIVND (reference sequence). The CDR3 extends over 13 amino acids. This sample was taken from a study of PD-L1 blockade in urothelial cancer. Study context: T cell content in blood samples showed a median of about 140,000.

The study's findings and limits: Pretreatment blood TCR clonality under the median forecast improved survival.

Time point defined: peripheral blood 6 weeks after treatment start. Using immunoSEQ multiplex PCR, the repertoire was profiled, and TCRdb retains in-frame clones only, with some absent. This table holds 100,000 to 150,000 clones, around 86% found once. This sequence was found in a man aged 50 to 59 with urothelial cancer. The sample consisted of PBMCs, taken around atezolizumab (anti-PD-L1) treatment. The chain has TRBV19 and TRBJ1-5; 7 nucleotides match TRBD1. The CDR3 reads CASLQGRNQPQHF. As DNA, the CDR3 is TGTGCCAGCCTACAGGGGAGGAATCAGCCCCAGCATTTT.